Each of the 8 T cell receptor beta chains below was sequenced from the same sample in a study of shared clonotypes between healthy human individuals (dated by TCRdb to 2018 to 2020). Library generation was performed with the immunoSEQ multiplex PCR assay. This is the immuneACCESS table as TCRdb keeps it, with only in-frame sequences that have V and J called. A part of the clones is gone; compared with another copy, unresolved V genes explain less than half, and the rest is unexplained. Recorded for this sample are about 490,000 clones; around 78% of them occurred a single time. In total, the top ten clones hold 10% to 15% of the sample. Material for sequencing was PBMCs. Receptors were obtained from a woman in her thirties or forties in good health. Some clones in this sample may be carry-over from other donors' samples.

This chain connects TRBV6-1 to TRBJ2-3, with a possible D match to TRBD2 (6 bases). The CDR3 is made up of 14 amino acids. Trimming stripped 3 bases from V and 6 bases from J, with 13 bases between. CDR1 is MNHNS, CDR2 SASEGT, per germline. CDR3 sequence reads: CASSEGLGLDTQYF. CDR3 coding DNA: TGTGCCAGCAGTGAGGGACTCGGGTTGGATACGCAGTATTTT.

The genes are TRBV5-4 and TRBJ2-7; TRBD2 matches at 7 bases. This CDR3 comprises 15 residues. Germline V CDR1 and CDR2: SGHNT, YYREEE (reference sequence). Unmatched junction bases numbered 7, after V lost 4 bases and J lost 0 bases. Written as DNA, the CDR3 is TGTGCCAGCAGCCGGGGCCGGGACTACTCCTACGAGCAGTACTTC. Its translation is CASSRGRDYSYEQYF.

The chain is built from TRBV2 and TRBJ2-2; weak D call: TRBD1 (6 bases). The germline CDR1 and CDR2 sequences are SNHLY and FYNNEI. The CDR3 length is 16 residues. The V end was cut by 4 bases, the J end by 9 bases, with 21 bases between. CDR3 in amino acids: CASSGTVGARGRELFF. CDR3 bases: TGTGCCAGCAGTGGTACAGTGGGGGCCCGGGGCCGGGAGCTGTTTTTT.

The chain has TRBV5-1 and TRBJ2-1; TRBD1 might be the D (5 bases). Germline V gene data show CDR1 as SGHRS and CDR2 as YFSETQ. CDR3 length equals 15 residues. The germline V and J ends were trimmed by 3 bases and 0 bases, with 10 bases remaining between them. The CDR3 nucleotides are TGCGCCAGCAGCTGGACAACGAGCTCCTACAATGAGCAGTTCTTC. This codes for CASSWTTSSYNEQFF. Full variable domain (missing parts from reference TRBV5-1 and TRBJ2-1): KAGVTQTPRYLIKTRGQQVTLSCSPISGHRSVSWYQQTPGQGLQFLFEYFSETQRNKGNFPGRFSGRQFSNSRSEMNVSTLELGDSALYLCASSWTTSSYNEQFFGPGTRLTVL.

V is TRBV28 and J is TRBJ2-3, with D tentatively TRBD2 (5 bases). The germline V and J ends were trimmed by 6 bases and 1 base, with 17 bases remaining between them. CDR1 and CDR2 (germline): MDHEN, SYDVKM. The CDR3 contains 16 residues. CDR3 nucleotide sequence: TGTGCCAGCAGCCCCGTCACCAAGCGGCGCACAGATACGCAGTATTTT. Its protein product is CASSPVTKRRTDTQYF.

V usage is TRBV9 and J usage is TRBJ2-3; 9 bases fit TRBD1. Trimming at V came to 3 bases and at J to 6 bases, leaving 11 bases not matched to a gene. CDR3 length: 16 residues. Per germline, CDR1 SGDLS and CDR2 YYNGEE. The CDR3 nucleotides are TGTGCCAGCAGCGAGAGCCGGGACAGGGTGCGGGATACGCAGTATTTT. Protein sequence: CASSESRDRVRDTQYF.

CDR3 DNA sequence: TGTGCCGGGGGGGCCCAGAGGTACGAGCAGTACTTC. Protein sequence: CAGGAQRYEQYF. The V gene is TRBV2, the J gene TRBJ2-7; a possible D gene is TRBD2 (7 bases). The germline CDR1 and CDR2 sequences are SNHLY and FYNNEI. The CDR3 extends over 12 amino acids. The germline V and J ends were trimmed by 11 bases and 4 bases, with 15 bases remaining between them.

V is TRBV5-4 and J is TRBJ1-4; no definite D call. The CDR3 loop spans 16 amino acids. The V and J ends lost 2 bases and 8 bases respectively, with 19 bases between them. Per the germline V gene, CDR1 is SGHNT and CDR2 is YYREEE (reference sequence). CDR3 residues: CASSLEPHSANEKLFF. CDR3 bases: TGTGCCAGCAGCTTAGAGCCCCACTCGGCAAACGAAAAACTGTTTTTT.